A selection of T cell receptor beta chains follows, all from one sample in a study of blood T cell repertoires in COVID-19. The protocol was immunoSEQ multiplex PCR, while the TCRdb copy is restricted to in-frame clones and leaves out a portion. The repertoire holds 250,000 to 350,000 clones, with roughly 91% as singletons. Sample: peripheral blood. The receptor set was obtained from a man aged 30 to 45 with acute or convalescent COVID-19. Both conserved end residues are part of each CDR3. A D gene is named only where the DNA matches it firmly. Size values are once, few and many counts, or a class for expanded clones, and some rows have none.

cdr3_nt	cdr3_aa	d_call	v_call	j_call	clone_size
TGTGCCAGCTCACCCGCACAGGGTATGAGACCTGGAAACACCATATATTTT	CASSPAQGMRPGNTIYF	NA	TRBV18	TRBJ1-3	NA
TGTGCCAGCAGTACTAGCGGGTACGAGCAGTACTTC	CASSTSGYEQYF	TRBD2	TRBV28	TRBJ2-7	NA
TGTGCCAGCAGCCTTGAGGGAGGCTACGAGCAGTACTTC	CASSLEGGYEQYF	NA	TRBV4-2	TRBJ2-7	NA
TGTGCCAGCAGTTACTCGAGGACTAGCTCCTACAATGAGCAGTTCTTC	CASSYSRTSSYNEQFF	TRBD2	TRBV6-5	TRBJ2-1	NA
TGTGCCAGCAGCTTTATCCCAGGCGCCGGGGAGCTGTTTTTT	CASSFIPGAGELFF	NA	TRBV7-9	TRBJ2-2	few
TGTGCCAGCAGTTTTCTATACGAGCAGTACTTC	CASSFLYEQYF	NA	TRBV28	TRBJ2-7	NA
TGTGCCAGCAGCTTAGTACTAGCGGGCTCCTACAATGAGCAGTTCTTC	CASSLVLAGSYNEQFF	TRBD2	TRBV7-2	TRBJ2-1	NA
TGTGCCAGCAGTTTACTAGCGGGGGCCTACAATGAGCAGTTCTTC	CASSLLAGAYNEQFF	TRBD2	TRBV13	TRBJ2-1	NA
TGTGCCAGCAGGGTCGGACGGGGTAACACTGAAGCTTTCTTT	CASRVGRGNTEAFF	NA	TRBV27	TRBJ1-1	NA
TGTGCCAGCTCACCCCTAAAGAACCCTAACTATGGCTACACCTTC	CASSPLKNPNYGYTF	NA	TRBV18	TRBJ1-2	NA
TGCGCCAGCAGCTTGCATTCGGGATTGAACACTGAAGCTTTCTTT	CASSLHSGLNTEAFF	NA	TRBV5-1	TRBJ1-1	NA
TGTGCCAGCAGCCTTCCCGACAGGGCTTCTTTCTCTGGGGCCAACGTCCTGACTTTC	CASSLPDRASFSGANVLTF	TRBD1	TRBV11-3	TRBJ2-6	NA
TGTGCCAGCAGTGCGACAGCTGGGGGCTACACCTTC	CASSATAGGYTF	NA	TRBV28	TRBJ1-2	once
TGTGCCAGCAGCCAACACGGACAGGGGGAACTCTATGGCTACACCTTC	CASSQHGQGELYGYTF	TRBD1	TRBV7-9	TRBJ1-2	NA
TGTGCCAGCAGTCCCTATCAGGGCGGGACCCAGTACTTC	CASSPYQGGTQYF	NA	TRBV6-5	TRBJ2-5	NA
TGTGCCAGCAGTTTGCGGGGGGGCCTGGAGACCCAGTACTTC	CASSLRGGLETQYF	TRBD2	TRBV28	TRBJ2-5	NA
TGTGCCTGGAGTGTGGGGGTGAGGCGGGATGGCTACAATGAGCAGTTCTTC	CAWSVGVRRDGYNEQFF	NA	TRBV30	TRBJ2-1	NA
TGCGCCAGCAGCCCAAGGGACAGCTACGAGCAGTACTTC	CASSPRDSYEQYF	TRBD1	TRBV5-1	TRBJ2-7	NA
TGCGCCAGCAGCTTCCAGGCCACGAACACTGAAGCTTTCTTT	CASSFQATNTEAFF	NA	TRBV5-1	TRBJ1-1	NA
TGTGCCAGCAGCTTCGGACAGAAAGAGACCCAGTACTTC	CASSFGQKETQYF	NA	TRBV6-2/TRBV6-3	TRBJ2-5	NA
TGCGCCAGCAGACCGGGACTAGGTCCCCCCAATGAGCAGTTCTTC	CASRPGLGPPNEQFF	TRBD2	TRBV5-1	TRBJ2-1	NA
TGCGCCAGCACACGGGGAAGAAACACTGAAGCTTTCTTT	CASTRGRNTEAFF	NA	TRBV5-1	TRBJ1-1	few
TGCGCCAGCAGCGGGCGGGCTAGCGGGGGGGCCAGGTCGGTCGAGCAGTACTTC	CASSGRASGGARSVEQYF	TRBD2	TRBV5-1	TRBJ2-7	NA
TGTGCCAGTACCACCCTGGGCAATAGCAATCAGCCCCAGCATTTT	CASTTLGNSNQPQHF	NA	TRBV19	TRBJ1-5	NA
TGTGCCTGCACACAGGGTGAAGCTTTCTTT	CACTQGEAFF	NA	TRBV30	TRBJ1-1	NA
TGTGCCAGCACCTATCAGGGGCCCCAGCATTTT	CASTYQGPQHF	NA	TRBV28	TRBJ1-5	once
TGTGCCAGCAGTTGGACAGATCGGGCGAACACCGGGGAGCTGTTTTTT	CASSWTDRANTGELFF	NA	TRBV2	TRBJ2-2	NA
TGCGCCAGCAGCCCGCAAACAGGGTCGCATCAGCCCCAGCATTTT	CASSPQTGSHQPQHF	NA	TRBV5-1	TRBJ1-5	NA
TGTGCCAGCAGCTTCGGGGCAGGGGGATATAGCAATCAGCCCCAGCATTTT	CASSFGAGGYSNQPQHF	TRBD1	TRBV7-9	TRBJ1-5	NA
TGTGCCAGCAGGGATCGGGACGGGGGGAATTCACCCCTCCACTTT	CASRDRDGGNSPLHF	NA	TRBV2	TRBJ1-6	once
TGTGCCAGCAGTGATGCGGTACCCTTGAACACCGGGGAGCTGTTTTTT	CASSDAVPLNTGELFF	NA	TRBV28	TRBJ2-2	few
TGTGCCAGCAGCTTTCTCCGCGGGGGCCTACAAGAGACCCAGTACTTC	CASSFLRGGLQETQYF	NA	TRBV7-6	TRBJ2-5	NA
TGTGCCAGCAGCTTGTCAGCGGGAGTATCTGATACGCAGTATTTT	CASSLSAGVSDTQYF	TRBD2	TRBV7-2	TRBJ2-3	NA
TGTGCCAGCAGTTACAAGCAATCTAGCAATCAGCCCCAGCATTTT	CASSYKQSSNQPQHF	NA	TRBV6-6	TRBJ1-5	NA
TGTGCCACCTTGGACAGGGGGTGGGACAATGAGCAGTTCTTC	CATLDRGWDNEQFF	TRBD1	TRBV19	TRBJ2-1	NA
TGTGCCTGGAGTTCCCAGAGCAATCAGCCCCAGCATTTT	CAWSSQSNQPQHF	NA	TRBV30	TRBJ1-5	NA
TGTGCCAGTAGCCCCGACGGGATTAACACTGAAGCTTTCTTT	CASSPDGINTEAFF	NA	TRBV19	TRBJ1-1	NA
TGTGCCAGCAGTCCTTACAGGGAAACGAACTATGGCTACACCTTC	CASSPYRETNYGYTF	NA	TRBV28	TRBJ1-2	NA